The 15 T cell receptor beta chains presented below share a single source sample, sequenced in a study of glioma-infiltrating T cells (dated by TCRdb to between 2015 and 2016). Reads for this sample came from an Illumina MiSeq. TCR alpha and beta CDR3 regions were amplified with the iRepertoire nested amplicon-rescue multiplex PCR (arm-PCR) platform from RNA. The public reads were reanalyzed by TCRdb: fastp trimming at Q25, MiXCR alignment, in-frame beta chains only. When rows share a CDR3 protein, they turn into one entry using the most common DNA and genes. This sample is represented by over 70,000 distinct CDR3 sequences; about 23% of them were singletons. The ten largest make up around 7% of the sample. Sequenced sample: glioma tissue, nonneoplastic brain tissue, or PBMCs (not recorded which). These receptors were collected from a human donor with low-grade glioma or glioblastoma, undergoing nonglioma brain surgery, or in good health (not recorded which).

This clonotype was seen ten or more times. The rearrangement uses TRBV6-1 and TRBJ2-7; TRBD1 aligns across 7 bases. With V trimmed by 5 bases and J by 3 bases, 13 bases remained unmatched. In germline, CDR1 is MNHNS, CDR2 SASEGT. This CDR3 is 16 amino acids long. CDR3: CASSYPPGQMNYEQYF. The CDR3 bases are TGTGCCAGCAGTTATCCACCGGGACAGATGAACTACGAGCAGTACTTC.

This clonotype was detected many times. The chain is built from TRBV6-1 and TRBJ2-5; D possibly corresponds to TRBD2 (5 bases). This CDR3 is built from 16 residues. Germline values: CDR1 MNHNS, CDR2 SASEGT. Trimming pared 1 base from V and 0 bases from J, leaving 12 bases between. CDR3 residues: CASSEGRLRDQETQYF. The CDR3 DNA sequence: TGTGCCAGCAGTGAAGGGCGACTACGGGACCAAGAGACCCAGTACTTC.

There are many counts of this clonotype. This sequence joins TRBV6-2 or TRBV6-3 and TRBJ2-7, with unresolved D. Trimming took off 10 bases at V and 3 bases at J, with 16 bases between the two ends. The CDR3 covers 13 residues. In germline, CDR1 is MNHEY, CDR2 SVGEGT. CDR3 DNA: TGTGCCACCAACGCCCCAGTAGGCTACGAGCAGTACTTC. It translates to CATNAPVGYEQYF.

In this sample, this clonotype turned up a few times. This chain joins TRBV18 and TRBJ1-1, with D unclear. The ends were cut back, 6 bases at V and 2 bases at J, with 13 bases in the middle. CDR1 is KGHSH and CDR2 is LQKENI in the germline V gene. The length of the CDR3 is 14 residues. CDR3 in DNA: TGTGCCAGCTCTCCTCAACCGGGAAACACTGAAGCTTTCTTT. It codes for CASSPQPGNTEAFF.

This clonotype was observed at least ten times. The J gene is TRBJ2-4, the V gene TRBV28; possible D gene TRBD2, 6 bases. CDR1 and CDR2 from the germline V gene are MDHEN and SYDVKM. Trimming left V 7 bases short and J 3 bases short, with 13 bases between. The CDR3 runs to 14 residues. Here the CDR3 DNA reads TGTGCCAGCACCTTCGGGGGAGTCAAAAACATTCAGTACTTC. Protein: CASTFGGVKNIQYF.

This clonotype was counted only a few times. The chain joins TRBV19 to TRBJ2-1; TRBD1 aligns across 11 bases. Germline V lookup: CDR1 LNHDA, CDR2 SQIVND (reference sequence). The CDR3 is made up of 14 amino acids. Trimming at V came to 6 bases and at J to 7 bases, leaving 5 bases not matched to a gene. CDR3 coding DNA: TGTGCCAGTAGGCCGGACAGGGGGCGGAATGAGCAGTTCTTC. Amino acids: CASRPDRGRNEQFF.

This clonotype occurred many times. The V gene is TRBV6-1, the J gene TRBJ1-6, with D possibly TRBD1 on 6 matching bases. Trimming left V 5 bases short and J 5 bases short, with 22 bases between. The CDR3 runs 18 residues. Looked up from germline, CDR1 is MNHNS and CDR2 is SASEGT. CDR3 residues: CASSPRVDKAGDNSPLHF. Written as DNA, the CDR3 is TGTGCCAGCAGTCCCCGGGTGGACAAGGCAGGGGATAATTCACCCCTCCACTTT.

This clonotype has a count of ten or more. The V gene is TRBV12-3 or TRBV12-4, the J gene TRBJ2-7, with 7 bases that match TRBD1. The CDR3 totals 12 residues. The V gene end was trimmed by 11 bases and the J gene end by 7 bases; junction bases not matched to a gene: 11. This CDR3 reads CAGRQGSGEQYF. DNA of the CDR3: TGTGCCGGACGACAGGGTTCGGGGGAGCAGTACTTC.

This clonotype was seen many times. This chain's CDR3 is CASSPGTLPQPQHF. The DNA for the CDR3 is TGTGCCAGCTCACCAGGGACACTGCCTCAGCCCCAGCATTTT. V and J are TRBV18 and TRBJ1-5; D perhaps matches TRBD1 (6 bases). The CDR3 runs 14 residues. V was shortened by 2 bases and J by 6 bases, with 11 bases between the two germline ends. Germline V gene sequence: CDR1 KGHSH, CDR2 LQKENI.

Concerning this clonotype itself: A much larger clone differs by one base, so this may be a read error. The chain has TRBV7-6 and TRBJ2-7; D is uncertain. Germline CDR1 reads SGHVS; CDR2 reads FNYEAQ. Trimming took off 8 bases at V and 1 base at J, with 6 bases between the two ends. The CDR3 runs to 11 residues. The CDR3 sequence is CASGRSYEQYF. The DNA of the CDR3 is TGTGCCAGCGGACGGTCCTACGAGCAGTACTTC.

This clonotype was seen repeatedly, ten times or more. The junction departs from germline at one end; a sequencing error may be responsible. DNA for the CDR3: TGCGCCAGCAGTGACCCGGACAGATTGATAATCTTC. Protein sequence: CASSDPDRLIIF. The chain joins TRBV10-2 to TRBJ2-7; perhaps TRBD1 as D (6 bases). Germline loops: CDR1 WSHSY, CDR2 SAAADI. This CDR3 region has 12 residues.

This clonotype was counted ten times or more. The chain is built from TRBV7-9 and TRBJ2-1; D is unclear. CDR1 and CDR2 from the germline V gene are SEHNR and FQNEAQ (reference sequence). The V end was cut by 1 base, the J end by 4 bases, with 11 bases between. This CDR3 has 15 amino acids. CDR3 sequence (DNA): TGTGCCAGCAGCTTAGTTGCCGGGCCTTACAATGAGCAGTTCTTC. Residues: CASSLVAGPYNEQFF.

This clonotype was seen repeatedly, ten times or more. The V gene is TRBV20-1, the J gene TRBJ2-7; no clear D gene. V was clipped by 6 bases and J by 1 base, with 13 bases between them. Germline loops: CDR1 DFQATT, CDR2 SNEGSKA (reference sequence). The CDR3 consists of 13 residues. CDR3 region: CSAVSQFSYEQYF. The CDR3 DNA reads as TGCAGTGCCGTCTCCCAATTTTCCTACGAGCAGTACTTC.

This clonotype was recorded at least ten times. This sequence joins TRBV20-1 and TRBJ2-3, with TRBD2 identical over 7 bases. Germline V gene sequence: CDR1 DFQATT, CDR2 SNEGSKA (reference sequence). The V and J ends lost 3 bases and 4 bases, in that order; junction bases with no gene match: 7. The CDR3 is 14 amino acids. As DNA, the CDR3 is TGCAGTGCTAGCCCCCCCACTAGCGCAGATACGCAGTATTTT. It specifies CSASPPTSADTQYF.

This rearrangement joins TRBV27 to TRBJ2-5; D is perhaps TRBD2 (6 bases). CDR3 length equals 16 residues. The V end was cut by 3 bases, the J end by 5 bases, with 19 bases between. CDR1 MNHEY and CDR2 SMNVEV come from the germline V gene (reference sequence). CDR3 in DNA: TGTGCCAGCAGTTTCCAACTGACTAGTTTTCGTGAGACCCAGTACTTC. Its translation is CASSFQLTSFRETQYF.